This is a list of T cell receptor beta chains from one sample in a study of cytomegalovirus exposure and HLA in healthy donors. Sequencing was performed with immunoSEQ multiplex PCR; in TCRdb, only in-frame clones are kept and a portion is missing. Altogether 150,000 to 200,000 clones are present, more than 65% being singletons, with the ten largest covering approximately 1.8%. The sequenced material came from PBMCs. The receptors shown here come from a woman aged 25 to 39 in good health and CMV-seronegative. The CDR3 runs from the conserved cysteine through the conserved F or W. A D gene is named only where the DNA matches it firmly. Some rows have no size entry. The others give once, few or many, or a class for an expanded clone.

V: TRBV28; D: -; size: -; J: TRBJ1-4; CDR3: CASSLPRALNEKLFF; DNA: TGTGCCAGCAGTTTACCCAGGGCCCTTAATGAAAAACTGTTTTTT
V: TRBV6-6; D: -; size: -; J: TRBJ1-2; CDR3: CASSSFGVSGYTF; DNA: TGTGCCAGCAGTTCTTTCGGGGTTAGTGGCTACACCTTC
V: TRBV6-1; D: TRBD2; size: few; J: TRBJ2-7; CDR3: CASSDGLAASYEQYF; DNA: TGTGCCAGCAGTGATGGACTAGCGGCCTCCTACGAGCAGTACTTC
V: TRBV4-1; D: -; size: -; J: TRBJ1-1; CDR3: CASSRGGNTEAFF; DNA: TGCGCCAGCAGCCGCGGGGGGAACACTGAAGCTTTCTTT
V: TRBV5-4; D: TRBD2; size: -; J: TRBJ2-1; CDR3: CASTSLAGAAEQFF; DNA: TGTGCCAGCACCTCCTTAGCGGGAGCGGCTGAGCAGTTCTTC
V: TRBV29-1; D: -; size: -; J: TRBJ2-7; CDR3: CSVEAAKPYEQYF; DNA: TGCAGCGTTGAAGCCGCGAAGCCCTACGAGCAGTACTTC
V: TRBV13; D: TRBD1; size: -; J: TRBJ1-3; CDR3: CASSNPTGSGNTIYF; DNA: TGTGCCAGCAGCAACCCGACAGGGTCGGGAAACACCATATATTTT
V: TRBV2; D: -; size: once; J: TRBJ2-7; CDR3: CASTQGSYEQYF; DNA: TGTGCCAGCACGCAGGGGTCCTACGAGCAGTACTTC
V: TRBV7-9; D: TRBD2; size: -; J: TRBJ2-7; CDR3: CASSSSSNSRGSSYEQYF; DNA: TGTGCCAGCAGCTCTTCCTCCAACAGTCGCGGGAGCTCCTACGAGCAGTACTTC
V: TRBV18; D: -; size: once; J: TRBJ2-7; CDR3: CASSRENGPTGYEQYF; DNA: TGTGCCAGCTCCCGGGAAAATGGGCCTACAGGGTACGAGCAGTACTTC
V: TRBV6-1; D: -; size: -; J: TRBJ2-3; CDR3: CASSESLGPGTDTQYF; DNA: TGTGCCAGCAGTGAGAGCCTGGGCCCTGGCACAGATACGCAGTATTTT
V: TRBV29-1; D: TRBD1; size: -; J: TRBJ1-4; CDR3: CSVEGRGGTGGQAF; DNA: TGCAGCGTTGAGGGCCGGGGAGGGACAGGCGGTCAGGCTTTT
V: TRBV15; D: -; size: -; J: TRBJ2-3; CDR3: CATSRDPGPGGTDTQYF; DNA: TGTGCCACCAGCAGAGATCCCGGGCCAGGGGGCACAGATACGCAGTATTTT
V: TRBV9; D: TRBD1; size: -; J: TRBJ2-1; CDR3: CASSPTGVASYNEQFF; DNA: TGTGCCAGCAGCCCAACAGGGGTAGCCTCCTACAATGAGCAGTTCTTC
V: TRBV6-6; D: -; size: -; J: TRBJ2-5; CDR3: CASSYRETQYF; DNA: TGTGCCAGCAGTTATAGAGAGACCCAGTACTTC